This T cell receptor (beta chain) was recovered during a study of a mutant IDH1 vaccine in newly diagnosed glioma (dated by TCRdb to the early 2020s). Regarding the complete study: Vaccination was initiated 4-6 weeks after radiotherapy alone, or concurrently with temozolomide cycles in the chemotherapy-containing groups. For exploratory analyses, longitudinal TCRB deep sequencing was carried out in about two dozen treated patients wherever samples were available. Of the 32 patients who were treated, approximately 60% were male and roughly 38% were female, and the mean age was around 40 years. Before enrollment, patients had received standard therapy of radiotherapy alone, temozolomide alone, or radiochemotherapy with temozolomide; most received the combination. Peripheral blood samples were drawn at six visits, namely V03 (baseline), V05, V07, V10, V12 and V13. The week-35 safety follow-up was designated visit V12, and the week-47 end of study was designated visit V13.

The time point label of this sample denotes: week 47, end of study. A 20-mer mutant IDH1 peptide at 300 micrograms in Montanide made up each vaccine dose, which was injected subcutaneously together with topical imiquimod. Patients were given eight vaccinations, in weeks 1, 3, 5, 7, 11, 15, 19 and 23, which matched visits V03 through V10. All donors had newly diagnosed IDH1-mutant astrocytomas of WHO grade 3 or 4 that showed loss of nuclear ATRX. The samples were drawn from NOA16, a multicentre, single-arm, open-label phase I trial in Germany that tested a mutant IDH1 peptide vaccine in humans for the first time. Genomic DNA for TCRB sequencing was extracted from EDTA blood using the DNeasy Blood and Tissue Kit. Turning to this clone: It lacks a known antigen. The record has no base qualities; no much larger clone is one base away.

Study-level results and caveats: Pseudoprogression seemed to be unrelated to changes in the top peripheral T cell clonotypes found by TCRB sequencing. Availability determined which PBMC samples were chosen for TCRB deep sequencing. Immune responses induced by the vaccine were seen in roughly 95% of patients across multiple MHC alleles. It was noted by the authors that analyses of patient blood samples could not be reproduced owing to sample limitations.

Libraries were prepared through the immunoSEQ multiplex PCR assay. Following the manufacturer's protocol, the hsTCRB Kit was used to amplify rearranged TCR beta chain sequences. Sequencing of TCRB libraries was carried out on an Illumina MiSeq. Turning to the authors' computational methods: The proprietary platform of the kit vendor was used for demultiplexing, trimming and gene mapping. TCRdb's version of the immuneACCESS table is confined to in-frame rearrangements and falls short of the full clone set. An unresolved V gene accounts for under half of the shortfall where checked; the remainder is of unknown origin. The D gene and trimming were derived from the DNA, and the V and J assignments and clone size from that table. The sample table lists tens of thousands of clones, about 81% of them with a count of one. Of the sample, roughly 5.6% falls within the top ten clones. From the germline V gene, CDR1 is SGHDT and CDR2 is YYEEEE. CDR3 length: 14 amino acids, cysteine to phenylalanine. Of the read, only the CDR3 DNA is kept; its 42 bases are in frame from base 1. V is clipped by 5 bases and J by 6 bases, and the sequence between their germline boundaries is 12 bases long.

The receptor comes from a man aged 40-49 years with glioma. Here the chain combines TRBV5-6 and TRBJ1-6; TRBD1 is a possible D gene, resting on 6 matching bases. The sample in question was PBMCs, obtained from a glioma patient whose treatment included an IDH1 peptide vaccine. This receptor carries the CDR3 CASSPGQRNSPLHF. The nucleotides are TGTGCCAGCAGTCCAGGACAGCGTAATTCACCCCTCCACTTT. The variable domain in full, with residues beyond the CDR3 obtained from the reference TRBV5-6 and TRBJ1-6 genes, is DAGVTQSPTHLIKTRGQQVTLRCSPKSGHDTVSWYQQALGQGPQFIFQYYEEEERQRGNFPDRFSGHQFPNYSSELNVNALLLGDSALYLCASSPGQRNSPLHFGNGTRLTVT.